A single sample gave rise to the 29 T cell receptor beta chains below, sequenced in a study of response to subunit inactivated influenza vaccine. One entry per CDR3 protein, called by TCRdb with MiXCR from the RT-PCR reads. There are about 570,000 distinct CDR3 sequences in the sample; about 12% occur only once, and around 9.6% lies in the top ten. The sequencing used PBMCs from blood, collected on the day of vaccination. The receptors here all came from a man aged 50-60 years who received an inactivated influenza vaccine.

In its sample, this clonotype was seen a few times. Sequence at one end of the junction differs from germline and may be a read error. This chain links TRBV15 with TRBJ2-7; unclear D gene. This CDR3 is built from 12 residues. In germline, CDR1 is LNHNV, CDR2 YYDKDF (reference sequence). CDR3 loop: CATSRDVAHWDF. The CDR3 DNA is TGTGCCACCAGCAGAGATGTAGCCCATTGGGACTTC.

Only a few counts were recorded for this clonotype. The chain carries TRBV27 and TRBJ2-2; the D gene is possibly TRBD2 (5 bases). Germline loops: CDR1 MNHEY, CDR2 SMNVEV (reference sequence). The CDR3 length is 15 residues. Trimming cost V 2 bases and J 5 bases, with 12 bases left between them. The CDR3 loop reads CASSLSFSGTGELFF. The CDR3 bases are TGTGCCAGCAGTTTAAGTTTTTCGGGAACCGGGGAGCTGTTTTTT.

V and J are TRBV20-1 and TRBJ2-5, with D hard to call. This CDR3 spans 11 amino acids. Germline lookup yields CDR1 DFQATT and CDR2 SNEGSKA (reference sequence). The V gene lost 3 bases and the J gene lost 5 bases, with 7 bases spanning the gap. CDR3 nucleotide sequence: TGCAGTGCTAGTGATTGGGAGACCCAGTACTTC. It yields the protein CSASDWETQYF.

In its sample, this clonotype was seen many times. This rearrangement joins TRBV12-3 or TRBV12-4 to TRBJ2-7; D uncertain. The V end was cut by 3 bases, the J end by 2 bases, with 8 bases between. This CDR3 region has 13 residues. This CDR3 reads CASSFGRTYEQYF. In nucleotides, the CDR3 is TGTGCCAGCAGTTTCGGCAGAACCTACGAGCAGTACTTC.

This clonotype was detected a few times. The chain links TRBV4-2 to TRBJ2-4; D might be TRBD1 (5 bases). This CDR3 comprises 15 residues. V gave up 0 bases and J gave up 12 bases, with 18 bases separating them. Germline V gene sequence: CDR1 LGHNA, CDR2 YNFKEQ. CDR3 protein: CASSQESRARASQYF. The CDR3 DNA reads TGTGCCAGCAGCCAAGAGAGCAGGGCTCGGGCCTCTCAGTACTTC.

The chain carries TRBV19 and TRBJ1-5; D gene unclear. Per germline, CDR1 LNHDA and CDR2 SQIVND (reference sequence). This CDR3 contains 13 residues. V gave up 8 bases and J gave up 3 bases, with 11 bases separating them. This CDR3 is CASASIHNQPQHF. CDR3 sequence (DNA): TGTGCCAGTGCAAGTATCCACAATCAGCCCCAGCATTTT.

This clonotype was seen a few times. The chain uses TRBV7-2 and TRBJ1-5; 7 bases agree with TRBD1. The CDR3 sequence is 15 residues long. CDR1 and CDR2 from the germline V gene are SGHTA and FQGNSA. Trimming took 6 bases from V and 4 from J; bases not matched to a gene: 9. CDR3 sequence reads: CASSLTGVWNQPQHF. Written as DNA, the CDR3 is TGTGCCAGCAGTCTTACAGGGGTGTGGAATCAGCCCCAGCATTTT.

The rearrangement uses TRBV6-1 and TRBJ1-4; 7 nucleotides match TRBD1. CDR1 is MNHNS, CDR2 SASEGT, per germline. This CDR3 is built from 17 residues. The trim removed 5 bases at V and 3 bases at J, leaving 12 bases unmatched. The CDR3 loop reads CASSRREGTVANEKLFF. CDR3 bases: TGTGCCAGCAGTCGCCGGGAGGGGACAGTGGCTAATGAAAAACTGTTTTTT.

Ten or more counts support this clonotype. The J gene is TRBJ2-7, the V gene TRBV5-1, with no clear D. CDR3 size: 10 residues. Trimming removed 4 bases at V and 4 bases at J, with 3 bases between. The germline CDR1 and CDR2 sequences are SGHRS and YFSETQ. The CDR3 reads CASSVYEQYF. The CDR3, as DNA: TGCGCCAGCAGCGTTTACGAGCAGTACTTC.

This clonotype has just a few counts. The CDR3 loop reads CASSLAGTSGSDYEQYF. DNA of the CDR3: TGTGCCAGCAGTTTGGCAGGGACTAGCGGGAGCGACTACGAGCAGTACTTC. The genes are TRBV12-3 or TRBV12-4 and TRBJ2-7; TRBD2 matches at 14 bases. This CDR3 is built from 17 residues. J was trimmed by 3 bases and V by 3 bases; bases with no gene match: 7.

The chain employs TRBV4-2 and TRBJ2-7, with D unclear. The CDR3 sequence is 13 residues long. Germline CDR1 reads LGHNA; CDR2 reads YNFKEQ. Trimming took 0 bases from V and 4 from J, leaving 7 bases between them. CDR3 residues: CASSQDIQYEQYF. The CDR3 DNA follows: TGTGCCAGCAGCCAAGATATTCAATACGAGCAGTACTTC.

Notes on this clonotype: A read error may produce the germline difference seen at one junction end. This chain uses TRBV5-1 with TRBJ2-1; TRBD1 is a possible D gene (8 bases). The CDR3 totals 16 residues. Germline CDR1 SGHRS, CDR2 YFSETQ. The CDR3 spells CASTLLADRDKNEQFF. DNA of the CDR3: TGCGCCAGCACCTTGCTAGCGGACAGGGATAAAAATGAGCAGTTCTTC.

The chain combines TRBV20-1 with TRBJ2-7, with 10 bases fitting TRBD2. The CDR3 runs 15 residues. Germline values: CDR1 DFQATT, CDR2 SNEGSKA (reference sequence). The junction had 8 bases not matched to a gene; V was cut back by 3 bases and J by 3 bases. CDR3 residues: CSARGQREGLYEQYF. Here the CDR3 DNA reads TGCAGTGCTAGGGGCCAGCGGGAGGGACTCTACGAGCAGTACTTC.

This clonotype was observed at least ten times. The CDR3 reads CASSYGTGGIDEQFF. The CDR3 DNA is TGTGCCAGCAGTTACGGGACAGGGGGCATCGATGAGCAGTTCTTC. The chain couples TRBV28 to TRBJ2-1; 12 nucleotides agree with TRBD1. From germline, CDR1 is MDHEN and CDR2 SYDVKM. The V gene end was trimmed by 4 bases and the J gene end by 8 bases; junction bases not matched to a gene: 6. The CDR3 covers 15 residues.

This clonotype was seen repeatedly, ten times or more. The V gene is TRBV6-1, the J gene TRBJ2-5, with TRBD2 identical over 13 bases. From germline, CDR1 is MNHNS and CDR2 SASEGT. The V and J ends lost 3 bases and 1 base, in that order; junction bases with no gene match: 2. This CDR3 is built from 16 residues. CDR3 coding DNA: TGTGCCAGCAGTGAGGGACTAGCGGGGCCCCAAGAGACCCAGTACTTC. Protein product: CASSEGLAGPQETQYF.

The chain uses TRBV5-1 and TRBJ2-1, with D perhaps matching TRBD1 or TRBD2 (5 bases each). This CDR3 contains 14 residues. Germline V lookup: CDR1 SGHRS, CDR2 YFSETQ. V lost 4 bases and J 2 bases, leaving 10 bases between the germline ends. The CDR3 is CASSRDGPYNEQFF. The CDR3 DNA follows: TGCGCCAGCAGCCGGGACGGCCCCTACAATGAGCAGTTCTTC. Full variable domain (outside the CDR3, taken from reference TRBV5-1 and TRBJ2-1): KAGVTQTPRYLIKTRGQQVTLSCSPISGHRSVSWYQQTPGQGLQFLFEYFSETQRNKGNFPGRFSGRQFSNSRSEMNVSTLELGDSALYLCASSRDGPYNEQFFGPGTRLTVL.

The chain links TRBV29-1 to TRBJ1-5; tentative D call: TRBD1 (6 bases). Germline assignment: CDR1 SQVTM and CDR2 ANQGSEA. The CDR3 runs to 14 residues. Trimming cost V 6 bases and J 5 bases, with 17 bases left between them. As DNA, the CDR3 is TGCAGCGTAATAACAACAGGGCTGGATCAGCCCCAGCATTTT. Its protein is CSVITTGLDQPQHF. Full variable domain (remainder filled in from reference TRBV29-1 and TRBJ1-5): SAVISQKPSRDICQRGTSLTIQCQVDSQVTMMFWYRQQPGQSLTLIATANQGSEATYESGFVIDKFPISRPNLTFSTLTVSNMSPEDSSIYLCSVITTGLDQPQHFGDGTRLSIL.

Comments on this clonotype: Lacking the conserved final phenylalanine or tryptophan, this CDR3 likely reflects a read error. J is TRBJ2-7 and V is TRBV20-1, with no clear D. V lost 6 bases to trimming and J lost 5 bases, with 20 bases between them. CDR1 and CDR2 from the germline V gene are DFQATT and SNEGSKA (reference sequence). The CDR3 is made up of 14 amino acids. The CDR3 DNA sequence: TGCAGTGCCAGCACTCGATCTAAACGGGACGAGCAGTACTTA. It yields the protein CSASTRSKRDEQYL.

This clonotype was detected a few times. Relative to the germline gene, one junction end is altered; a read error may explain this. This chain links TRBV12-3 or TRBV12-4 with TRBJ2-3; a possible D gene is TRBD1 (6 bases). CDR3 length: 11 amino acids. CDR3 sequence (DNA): TGTGCCAGCAGTTCGCCGGGACACCCAAATTTT. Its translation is CASSSPGHPNF.

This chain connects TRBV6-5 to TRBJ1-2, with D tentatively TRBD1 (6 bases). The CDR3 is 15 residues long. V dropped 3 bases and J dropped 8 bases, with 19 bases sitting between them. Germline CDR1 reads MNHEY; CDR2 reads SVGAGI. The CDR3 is CASSYRGGGFWGYTF. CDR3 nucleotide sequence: TGTGCCAGCAGTTATAGGGGAGGGGGATTTTGGGGCTACACCTTC.

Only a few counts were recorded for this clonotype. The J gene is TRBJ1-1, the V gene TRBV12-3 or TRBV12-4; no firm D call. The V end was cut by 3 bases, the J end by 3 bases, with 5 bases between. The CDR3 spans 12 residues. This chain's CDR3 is CASSFSHTEAFF. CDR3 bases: TGTGCCAGCAGTTTCTCGCACACTGAAGCTTTCTTT.

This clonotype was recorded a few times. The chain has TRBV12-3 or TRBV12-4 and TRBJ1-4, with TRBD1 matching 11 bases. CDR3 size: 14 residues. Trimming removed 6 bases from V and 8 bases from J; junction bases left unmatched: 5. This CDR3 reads CASRLGTGGEKLFF. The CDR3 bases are TGTGCCAGCAGACTAGGGACAGGGGGAGAAAAACTGTTTTTT.

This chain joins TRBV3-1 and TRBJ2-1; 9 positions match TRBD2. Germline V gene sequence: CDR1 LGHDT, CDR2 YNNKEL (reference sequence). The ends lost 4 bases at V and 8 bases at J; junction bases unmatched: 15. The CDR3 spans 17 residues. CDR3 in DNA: TGTGCCAGCAGCCTTAGAGGCAGCGGGAGGCTGAGCGATGAGCAGTTCTTC. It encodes CASSLRGSGRLSDEQFF.

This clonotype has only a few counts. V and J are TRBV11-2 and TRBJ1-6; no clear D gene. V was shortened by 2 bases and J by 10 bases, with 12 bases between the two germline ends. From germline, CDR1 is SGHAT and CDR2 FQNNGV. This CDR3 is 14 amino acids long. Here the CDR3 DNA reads TGTGCCAGCAGCTTATCGCCTGTGGGGTCACCCCTCCACTTT. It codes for CASSLSPVGSPLHF.

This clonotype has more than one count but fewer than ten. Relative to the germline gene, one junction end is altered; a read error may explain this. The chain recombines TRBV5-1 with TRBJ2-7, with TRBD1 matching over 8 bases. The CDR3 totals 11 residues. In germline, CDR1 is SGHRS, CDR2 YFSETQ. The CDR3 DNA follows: TGCGCCAGCAGCAACCGGGACAGGTTTTTCTTC. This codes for CASSNRDRFFF.

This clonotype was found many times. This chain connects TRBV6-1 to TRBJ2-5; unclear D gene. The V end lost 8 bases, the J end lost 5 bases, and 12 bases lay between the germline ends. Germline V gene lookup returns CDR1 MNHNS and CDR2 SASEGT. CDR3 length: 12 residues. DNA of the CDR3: TGTGCCAGCGCAAGGATGGAGGAGACCCAGTACTTC. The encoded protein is CASARMEETQYF.

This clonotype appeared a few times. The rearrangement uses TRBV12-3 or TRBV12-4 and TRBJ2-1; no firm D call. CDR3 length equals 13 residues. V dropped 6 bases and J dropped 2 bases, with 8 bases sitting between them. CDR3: CASRPTPYNEQFF. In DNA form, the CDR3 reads TGTGCCAGCAGACCGACCCCCTACAATGAGCAGTTCTTC.

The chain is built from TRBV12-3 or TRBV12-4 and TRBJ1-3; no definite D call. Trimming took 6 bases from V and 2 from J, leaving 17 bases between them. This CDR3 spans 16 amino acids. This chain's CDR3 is CASRLSPVDAGNTIYF. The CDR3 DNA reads TGTGCCAGCAGATTGTCACCGGTCGATGCTGGAAACACCATATATTTT.

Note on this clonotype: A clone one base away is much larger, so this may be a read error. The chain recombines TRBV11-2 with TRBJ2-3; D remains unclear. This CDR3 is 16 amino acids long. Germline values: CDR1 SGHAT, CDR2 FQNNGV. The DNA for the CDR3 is TGTGCCAGAAGCTTAGGTGCCGAACGGTTATCAGATACGCAGTATTTT. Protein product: CARSLGAERLSDTQYF.